The 28 T cell receptor beta chains presented below share a single source sample, sequenced in a study of metastatic and nonmetastatic thyroid tumors. The entire patient cohort was treatment-naive prior to thyroid surgery. TCRdb re-analyzed the PCR reads through MiXCR. In the table there are about 21,000 clones, under 30% of which are singletons. The sample consisted of tumor tissue. All receptors come from a male donor with papillary thyroid cancer or a benign thyroid nodule (not recorded which). Some clones in this sample may be carry-over from other donors' samples.

This clone was detected only a few times. J is TRBJ1-5 and V is TRBV6-1; D is uncertain. Germline CDR1 MNHNS, CDR2 SASEGT. The CDR3 contains 13 residues. Trimming took 2 bases from V and 3 from J, leaving 5 bases between them. The CDR3 loop reads CASSEWPNQPQHF. The CDR3 region has the DNA TGTGCCAGCAGTGAATGGCCCAATCAGCCCCAGCATTTT.

The chain has TRBV3-1 and TRBJ2-7; unclear D gene. The CDR3 extends over 11 amino acids. Germline V gives CDR1 LGHDT, CDR2 YNNKEL (reference sequence). The ends were cut back, 4 bases at V and 2 bases at J, with 3 bases in the middle. The CDR3 protein is CASSRAYEQYF. As DNA, the CDR3 is TGTGCCAGCAGCCGTGCCTACGAGCAGTACTTC.

This clone showed up many times. The chain carries TRBV15 and TRBJ2-1; 13 bases match TRBD2. V was clipped by 0 bases and J by 8 bases; unmatched bases: 10. The CDR3 runs 18 residues. Per the germline V gene, CDR1 is LNHNV and CDR2 is YYDKDF (reference sequence). CDR3 nucleotides: TGTGCCACCAGCAGAGATCGATTTACTAGCGGGAGGGCCCATGAGCAGTTCTTC. The encoded protein is CATSRDRFTSGRAHEQFF.

The gene calls are TRBV6-5 and TRBJ1-5; a possible D gene is TRBD1 (5 bases). V was pared by 0 bases and J by 7 bases, with 16 bases between. This CDR3 has 16 amino acids. Germline V gene lookup returns CDR1 MNHEY and CDR2 SVGAGI. The DNA for the CDR3 is TGTGCCAGCAGTTACTCGGGGCTGGGGGAATCGCAGCCCCAGCATTTT. The encoded protein is CASSYSGLGESQPQHF.

This clone showed up just a few times. This chain links TRBV27 with TRBJ1-1; D not resolved. Germline V gene sequence: CDR1 MNHEY, CDR2 SMNVEV (reference sequence). V shed 2 bases and J shed 3 bases, with 4 bases lying between them. This CDR3 comprises 12 residues. The CDR3 loop reads CASSLQDTEAFF. CDR3 nucleotide sequence: TGTGCCAGCAGTTTACAGGACACTGAAGCTTTCTTT.

A few counts support this clone. The genes are TRBV28 and TRBJ2-3, with TRBD2 matching 7 bases. V was pared by 2 bases and J by 3 bases, with 5 bases of the junction left unmatched. Germline assignment: CDR1 MDHEN and CDR2 SYDVKM. CDR3 length: 15 residues. CDR3 residues: CASSLGGRATDTQYF. CDR3 DNA sequence: TGTGCCAGCAGTTTAGGTGGGAGGGCTACAGATACGCAGTATTTT.

This clone was counted a few times. Other DNA sequences in this specimen translate into the identical CDR3. The rearrangement uses TRBV24-1 and TRBJ2-7, with 11 bases aligning to TRBD1. CDR3 length equals 13 residues. CDR1 and CDR2 (germline): KGHDR, SFDVKD. Germline trimming cut 10 bases from V and 3 bases from J; bases unmatched to any gene: 4. The CDR3 reads CATAGTGGYEQYF. CDR3 DNA: TGTGCCACGGCCGGGACAGGGGGCTACGAGCAGTACTTC.

This clone is medium-sized (0.01 to 0.1%) in the sample. The V and J genes are TRBV28 and TRBJ2-7; 7 bases line up with TRBD2. With 4 bases clipped from V and 1 base from J, the junction kept 4 bases outside the gene matches. This CDR3 is built from 14 residues. CDR1 is MDHEN and CDR2 is SYDVKM in the germline V gene. In nucleotides, the CDR3 is TGTGCCAGCAGTTACCAGGGAGGGTCCTACGAGCAGTACTTC. Its translation: CASSYQGGSYEQYF. The whole variable domain, remainder taken from reference TRBV28 and TRBJ2-7, is DVKVTQSSRYLVKRTGEKVFLECVQDMDHENMFWYRQDPGLGLRLIYFSYDVKMKEKGDIPEGYSVSREKKERFSLILESASTNQTSMYLCASSYQGGSYEQYFGPGTRLTVT.

The chain combines TRBV7-8 with TRBJ2-2; D perhaps matches TRBD2 (6 bases). Per the germline V gene, CDR1 is SGHVS and CDR2 is FQNEAQ. The CDR3 length is 13 residues. V lost 11 bases, J lost 3 bases, and 13 bases lay in between. The DNA for the CDR3 is TGTGCCGGTAACGGGAGCTACACCGGGGAGCTGTTTTTT. Translating it yields CAGNGSYTGELFF.

There are many counts of this clone. J is TRBJ1-1 and V is TRBV20-1; no definite D call. Germline loops: CDR1 DFQATT, CDR2 SNEGSKA (reference sequence). V was trimmed by 1 base and J by 1 base, leaving 16 bases between them. This CDR3 is 16 amino acids long. The CDR3 DNA follows: TGCAGTGCTAGAGTAAGATCAGGATTGGGGAACACTGAAGCTTTCTTT. Amino acid sequence: CSARVRSGLGNTEAFF.

The CDR3 DNA reads TGTGCCAGCAGCTGGGACAGGGGGCCTCCATACGAGCAGTACTTC. Translating gives CASSWDRGPPYEQYF. The gene calls are TRBV12-3 or TRBV12-4 and TRBJ2-7; 12 bases agree with TRBD1. The CDR3 covers 15 residues. Trimming took 6 bases from V and 4 from J; bases not matched to a gene: 7.

In its sample, this clone is medium-sized. The J gene is TRBJ2-2, the V gene TRBV12-3 or TRBV12-4; D ambiguous. This CDR3 spans 15 amino acids. V was shortened by 5 bases and J by 4 bases, with 14 bases between the two germline ends. The CDR3 nucleotides are TGTGCCAGCAGTCTTCAGACCATAAGCACCGGGGAGCTGTTTTTT. Translation gives CASSLQTISTGELFF.

There are many counts of this clone. This chain connects TRBV6-6 to TRBJ2-5; D remains ambiguous. The CDR3 extends over 14 amino acids. Germline CDR1 reads MNHNY; CDR2 reads SVGAGI (reference sequence). Between the trimmed V and J ends, which lost 0 bases and 5 bases, there was a span of 10 bases. The CDR3 region has the DNA TGTGCCAGCAGTTACTCTGGCTCTAGGGAGACCCAGTACTTC. It encodes CASSYSGSRETQYF.

The rearrangement uses TRBV20-1 and TRBJ2-5, with a possible D match to TRBD2 (5 bases). Germline V CDR1 and CDR2: DFQATT, SNEGSKA (reference sequence). The V gene lost 0 bases and the J gene lost 0 bases, with 11 bases spanning the gap. This CDR3 has 15 residues. The CDR3, as DNA: TGCAGTGCTAGAGAGGGCGGGCGGGACCAAGAGACCCAGTACTTC. As protein: CSAREGGRDQETQYF.

This clone has only a few counts. V gene TRBV27 combines with J gene TRBJ1-2, with 7 bases matching TRBD1. The CDR3 extends over 14 amino acids. Trimming at V came to 4 bases and at J to 2 bases, leaving 4 bases not matched to a gene. CDR1 is MNHEY and CDR2 is SMNVEV in the germline V gene (reference sequence). CDR3 sequence (DNA): TGTGCCAGCAGTTCCGCGACAGGGAACTATGGCTACACCTTC. Translating it yields CASSSATGNYGYTF.

The chain links TRBV4-1 to TRBJ2-3; D ambiguous. V gave up 2 bases and J gave up 4 bases, with 4 bases separating them. The CDR3 runs 12 residues. Germline V gene data show CDR1 as MGHRA and CDR2 as YSYEKL. CDR3 residues: CASSQFSDTQYF. In DNA, the CDR3 is TGCGCCAGCAGCCAATTTTCAGATACGCAGTATTTT.

By share of the sample, this clone is medium-sized. The V and J genes are TRBV15 and TRBJ2-3, with 8 bases matching TRBD2. Germline values: CDR1 LNHNV, CDR2 YYDKDF (reference sequence). The CDR3 sequence is 15 residues long. The trim removed 3 bases at V and 1 base at J, leaving 3 bases unmatched. DNA for the CDR3: TGTGCCACCAGCAGTGGGCGGGAGGGCACAGATACGCAGTATTTT. This translates into CATSSGREGTDTQYF.

This clone was seen at least ten times. The chain carries TRBV11-3 and TRBJ1-1; TRBD1 matches at 7 bases. The V segment lost 5 bases and the J segment 4 bases; nucleotides outside the gene matches: 4. The germline gives CDR1 SGHNT, CDR2 YENEEA. The CDR3 length is 13 residues. The CDR3 loop is CASSVSGGTEAFF. CDR3 DNA sequence: TGTGCCAGCAGCGTCTCAGGGGGCACTGAAGCTTTCTTT.

This clone is large in the sample. This chain links TRBV5-1 with TRBJ2-7; D gene uncertain. Trimming cost V 0 bases and J 2 bases, with 12 bases left between them. The CDR3 is 15 residues long. The germline gives CDR1 SGHRS, CDR2 YFSETQ. CDR3 residues: CASSLGTVVAYEQYF. The CDR3, as DNA: TGCGCCAGCAGCTTGGGTACCGTTGTGGCCTACGAGCAGTACTTC.

This chain connects TRBV28 to TRBJ2-7; 12 bases map to TRBD2. The germline gives CDR1 MDHEN, CDR2 SYDVKM. V trimming: 8 bases; J trimming: 6 bases; junction bases outside the gene matches: 2. The CDR3 has 12 residues. CDR3 in amino acids: CASLAGGSEQYF. The CDR3 DNA sequence: TGTGCCAGCCTAGCGGGGGGGAGCGAGCAGTACTTC.

By its share, this clone is medium-sized (0.01 to 0.1%). The V gene is TRBV20-1, the J gene TRBJ1-1; D remains unclear. Germline V gene data show CDR1 as DFQATT and CDR2 as SNEGSKA (reference sequence). The CDR3 loop spans 15 amino acids. With 3 bases removed from V and 0 bases from J, the gap between germline ends came to 14 bases. The CDR3 DNA reads TGCAGTGCTAGTTCCGCACTGGAGATGAACACTGAAGCTTTCTTT. Translating it yields CSASSALEMNTEAFF.

This chain uses TRBV10-3 with TRBJ1-2, with unresolved D. Germline CDR1 is ENHRY and CDR2 is SYGVKD. The length of the CDR3 is 14 residues. The ends were cut back, 5 bases at V and 8 bases at J, with 18 bases in the middle. CDR3 residues: CAISTRTELWGYTF. The CDR3 DNA reads as TGTGCCATCAGTACCCGGACTGAGCTATGGGGCTACACCTTC.

In this sample, this clone is medium-sized. The genes are TRBV28 and TRBJ2-2; 7 bases are shared with TRBD1. CDR1 is MDHEN and CDR2 is SYDVKM in the germline V gene. J gave up 6 bases and V 2 bases, and 6 bases lay outside the gene matches. The CDR3 runs to 15 residues. The CDR3 region is CASSLTGVRAGELFF. As DNA, the CDR3 is TGTGCCAGCAGTTTAACAGGGGTGCGGGCCGGGGAGCTGTTTTTT.

This clone was detected only a few times. The chain employs TRBV19 and TRBJ2-7, with D maybe TRBD2 (5 bases). CDR3 length: 14 amino acids. V lost 7 bases to trimming and J lost 1 base, with 14 bases between them. CDR1 LNHDA and CDR2 SQIVND come from the germline V gene (reference sequence). The CDR3 nucleotides read TGTGCCAGTAAAGACGGCACGGGGTCCTACGAGCAGTACTTC. It specifies CASKDGTGSYEQYF.

This clone was recorded a few times. This may be a read error: a much more frequent sequence differs by one nucleotide. The rearrangement joins TRBV6-1 to TRBJ1-1; 7 bases fit TRBD1. V shed 7 bases and J 0 bases; nucleotides not matched to a gene: 2. Germline-derived CDR1 and CDR2 are MNHNS and SASEGT. CDR3 size: 13 residues. The CDR3, as DNA: TGTGCCAGCAACACAGGGGTGAACACTGAAGCTTTCTTT. Encoded protein: CASNTGVNTEAFF.

The rearrangement joins TRBV20-1 to TRBJ2-3, with D perhaps being TRBD1 or TRBD2 (8 bases each). CDR1 and CDR2 (germline): DFQATT, SNEGSKA (reference sequence). CDR3 length: 17 residues. V gave up 4 bases and J gave up 4 bases, with 24 bases separating them. CDR3 DNA: TGCAGTGCTACCACGACAGGGGAAGCGGGAGCGGCAGATACGCAGTATTTT. Protein: CSATTTGEAGAADTQYF.

V is TRBV7-8 and J is TRBJ2-1; D may be TRBD2 (7 bases). The CDR3 loop spans 17 amino acids. CDR1 is SGHVS, CDR2 FQNEAQ, per germline. Trimming removed 5 bases from V and 8 bases from J, with 25 bases in between. The CDR3 nucleotides are TGTGCCAGCAGCCCAGTTGAGGGGGGGCTTCCTATCGATGAGCAGTTCTTC. Its protein product is CASSPVEGGLPIDEQFF.

In its sample, this clone ranks as medium-sized. The chain employs TRBV20-1 and TRBJ2-7; the match to TRBD2 covers 7 bases. Trimming took 5 bases from V and 3 from J; bases not matched to a gene: 16. CDR3 size: 16 residues. CDR1 is DFQATT, CDR2 SNEGSKA, per germline (reference sequence). The CDR3 reads CSAQPLRAGLNYEQYF. The CDR3 region has the DNA TGCAGTGCTCAACCCCTCCGTGCGGGACTAAACTACGAGCAGTACTTC.